This T cell receptor beta chain was recovered during a study of beta chain features in type 1 diabetes. The wider study: Sorted cells examined across all samples numbered 107,917,701.

Regarding this clone: Its target is unknown.

Expressed TCRB transcripts got sequenced, as all isolated RNA was reverse transcribed. The data were produced by immunoSEQ multiplex PCR, yet TCRdb's version contains in-frame clones alone and is incomplete. The sample shows about 640,000 clones, 9.5% to 15% of them seen only once. Whole-study findings and limits: Patients with Type 1 diabetes showed moderately but significantly shorter TCRB CDR3s in all four CD4+ subsets.

The authors sorted CD4+ naive, central memory, regulatory and stem cell-like memory cells via CD45RO/CCR7/CD25/CD127/CD95/CD27. The sequenced sample was naive CD4+ T cells from blood. This clonotype was sampled from a man aged 25-40 years with type 1 diabetes.

CDR3 amino acids: CASSSYRDRGNSPLHF. The CDR3 region has the DNA TGTGCCAGCAGCTCGTACCGGGACAGGGGTAATTCACCCCTCCACTTT. The chain carries TRBV13 and TRBJ1-6; TRBD1 matches 10 bases. Losses at the gene ends were 4 bases for V and 6 bases for J; bases not matched to a gene: 6. The CDR3 extends over 16 amino acids. In germline, CDR1 is PRHDT, CDR2 FYEKMQ (reference sequence).